This TCR beta chain was captured by sequencing in a study of blood T cell repertoires in COVID-19. In the study overall: Samples taken during acute and convalescent COVID-19 were collected in the United States, Italy and Spain. T cells, B-cell-depleted T cells, or PBMCs provided the cDNA or gDNA that served as material.

Original processing notes: How many nucleated cells were present was estimated from reference gene primer amplification. Sequencing used immunoSEQ multiplex PCR; TCRdb keeps in-frame clones, though not all of them. V and J calls and clone size are those listed in that table; D and trimming were worked out from the DNA. The data hold 95,000 to 150,000 clones, with 82% observed a single time. Trimming shortened V by 3 bases and J by 8 bases, and 10 bases separated the two germline ends. The CDR3 consists of 13 residues. Germline-derived CDR1 and CDR2 are LGHDT and YNNKEL (reference sequence). Material for sequencing was peripheral blood. The receptor comes from a woman in her 70s with acute or convalescent COVID-19. The genes are TRBV3-1 (or the pseudogene TRBV3-2) and TRBJ2-2, with D maybe TRBD2 (6 bases). CDR3 sequence reads: CASSQDRGGELFF. For the CDR3, the DNA is TGTGCCAGCAGCCAGGACCGGGGGGGGGAGCTGTTTTTT.